These 31 T cell receptor beta chains originate from one sample sequenced in a study of regulatory T cells in long-lasting Graves disease. With iRepertoire HTBI primers and Arm-PCR of CDR3 regions, TCR beta libraries were built. A single record per CDR3 protein comes from TCRdb applying MiXCR to the multiplex PCR reads. The sample has 400,000 to 650,000 distinct CDR3 sequences; about 16% are singletons. The time point is: newly diagnosed GD, antithyroid drugs for less than 3 months. RNA extracted from PBMCs served as the sequencing template. Another study also made use of these data, one on T cells in Graves' hyperthyroidism and ophthalmopathy.

The specimen was peripheral blood mononuclear cells (PBMCs), collected at new diagnosis, from a patient treated with antithyroid drugs. The receptors were gathered from a woman aged 35-60 years with Graves disease.

This clonotype was detected a few times. V and J are TRBV7-9 and TRBJ1-4, with 7 positions matching TRBD1. V gave up 1 base and J gave up 8 bases; unmatched junction bases: 4. The CDR3 runs to 14 residues. Germline loops: CDR1 SEHNR, CDR2 FQNEAQ (reference sequence). CDR3 in amino acids: CASSLEQGKEKLFF. The CDR3 bases are TGTGCCAGCAGCTTAGAACAGGGGAAAGAAAAACTGTTTTTT.

In the case of this clonotype: This may come from a read error, since a much larger clone is one base off. The rearrangement uses TRBV2 and TRBJ1-1, with D possibly being TRBD1 (5 bases). The CDR3 has 12 amino acids. Germline V gene sequence: CDR1 SNHLY, CDR2 FYNNEI. CDR3 region: CASSSGMVAASF. CDR3 coding DNA: TGTGCCAGCAGTTCAGGGATGGTTGCAGCTTCCTTT.

In the case of this clonotype: Just one base apart from a much larger clone, this may be a read error. This chain connects TRBV11-2 to TRBJ1-2, with D uncertain. There are 14 residues in the CDR3. Germline V gene lookup returns CDR1 SGHAT and CDR2 FQNNGV. The CDR3: CAGSLTMGNYGYTF. In nucleotides, the CDR3 is TGTGCCGGCAGCTTAACTATGGGGAACTATGGCTACACCTTC. Full variable domain (missing parts from reference TRBV11-2 and TRBJ1-2): EAGVAQSPRYKIIEKRQSVAFWCNPISGHATLYWYQQILGQGPKLLIQFQNNGVVDDSQLPKDRFSAERLKGVDSTLKIQPAKLEDSAVYLCAGSLTMGNYGYTFGSGTRLTVV.

This clonotype was seen at least ten times. The V gene is TRBV2, the J gene TRBJ2-3; 9 nucleotides match TRBD1. The CDR3 length is 14 residues. Germline assignment: CDR1 SNHLY and CDR2 FYNNEI. Trimming at V came to 5 bases and at J to 4 bases, leaving 4 bases not matched to a gene. CDR3 residues: CASSSTGGSDTQYF. CDR3 bases: TGTGCCAGCAGTTCAACAGGGGGCTCAGATACGCAGTATTTT.

This clonotype has a count of ten or more. The chain combines TRBV2 with TRBJ2-3, with TRBD1 as a possible D gene (5 bases). The CDR3 runs to 15 residues. The V end lost 7 bases, the J end lost 0 bases, and 14 bases lay between the germline ends. Germline assignment: CDR1 SNHLY and CDR2 FYNNEI. CDR3 nucleotide sequence: TGTGCCAGCACTTTAGACAGAACTAGCACAGATACGCAGTATTTT. Encoded protein: CASTLDRTSTDTQYF.

The CDR3 loop reads CASAQDSSQETQYF. The CDR3 nucleotides are TGTGCCAGCGCACAGGACAGCTCCCAAGAGACCCAGTACTTC. This chain uses TRBV5-5 with TRBJ2-5; D possibly corresponds to TRBD1 (6 bases). Trimming left V 7 bases short and J 1 base short, with 14 bases between. CDR1 and CDR2 (germline): SGHKS, YYEKEE (reference sequence). The CDR3 sequence is 14 residues long.

The sample holds many counts of this clonotype. The chain employs TRBV5-1 and TRBJ1-1; 7 bases map to TRBD1. The germline V gene has CDR1 SGHRS and CDR2 YFSETQ. The CDR3 is made up of 16 amino acids. Trimming cost V 0 bases and J 4 bases; bases outside gene matches: 9. CDR3 sequence reads: CASSLDGQVGRTEAFF. CDR3 DNA sequence: TGCGCCAGCAGCTTGGACGGACAGGTCGGGCGCACTGAAGCTTTCTTT.

This clonotype was counted only a few times. CDR3 DNA sequence: TGTGCCAGCGGTTTCGGGTCGGAGGGTTCACCCCTCCACTTT. It encodes CASGFGSEGSPLHF. The V gene is TRBV2, the J gene TRBJ1-6; D is ambiguous. Per germline, CDR1 SNHLY and CDR2 FYNNEI. V dropped 8 bases and J dropped 9 bases, with 17 bases sitting between them. The CDR3 spans 14 residues.

This clonotype occurred a few times. In DNA, the CDR3 is TGCGCCAGCAGCCAAGGTTGGGGCAGCTATGGCTACACCTTC. Translated, it gives CASSQGWGSYGYTF. The genes are TRBV4-1 and TRBJ1-2, with a tentative D call TRBD1 (5 bases). The germline gives CDR1 MGHRA, CDR2 YSYEKL. V lost 1 base and J 4 bases, leaving 10 bases between the germline ends. This CDR3 is 14 amino acids long.

In this sample, this clonotype turned up a few times. The V and J genes are TRBV6-2 or TRBV6-3 and TRBJ2-5; D is unresolved. Between the trimmed V and J ends, which lost 6 bases and 4 bases, there was a span of 9 bases. This CDR3 is built from 12 residues. CDR1 and CDR2 from the germline V gene are MNHEY and SVGEGT. CDR3: CASRPSVETQYF. For the CDR3, the DNA is TGTGCCAGCAGACCGTCTGTAGAGACCCAGTACTTC.

This chain links TRBV4-1 with TRBJ1-2; 8 positions agree with TRBD1. The CDR3 spans 15 residues. Germline V gene data show CDR1 as MGHRA and CDR2 as YSYEKL. The J segment lost 7 bases and the V segment lost 1 base, leaving 8 bases of the junction unmatched. The CDR3 spells CASSQGDRGSAGYTF. The CDR3 DNA is TGCGCCAGCAGCCAAGGAGACAGGGGTTCGGCTGGCTACACCTTC.

This clonotype was seen at least ten times. The chain has TRBV20-1 and TRBJ2-7; D is possibly TRBD1 (6 bases). Germline loops: CDR1 DFQATT, CDR2 SNEGSKA (reference sequence). V was shortened by 5 bases and J by 4 bases, with 15 bases between the two germline ends. The CDR3 is 13 residues long. In DNA, the CDR3 is TGCAGTGCTGAGACAGGAACGGCTTACGAGCAGTACTTC. Protein: CSAETGTAYEQYF.

This clonotype was seen repeatedly, ten times or more. The genes are TRBV7-9 and TRBJ2-3; D unclear. The CDR3 is 15 residues long. Trimming took off 6 bases at V and 8 bases at J, with 21 bases between the two ends. In germline, CDR1 is SEHNR, CDR2 FQNEAQ (reference sequence). The CDR3 spells CASRPPPRLGSTQYF. The CDR3 DNA reads TGTGCCAGCAGACCACCCCCCCGCCTTGGGTCTACGCAGTATTTT. Looking up the rest from reference TRBV7-9 and TRBJ2-3 gives the full variable domain: DTGVSQNPRHKITKRGQNVTFRCDPISEHNRLYWYRQTLGQGPEFLTYFQNEAQLEKSRLLSDRFSAERPKGSFSTLEIQRTEQGDSAMYLCASRPPPRLGSTQYFGPGTRLTVL.

This clonotype was counted between two and nine times. The chain employs TRBV5-8 and TRBJ1-5; D perhaps matches TRBD1 (5 bases). Trimming pared 4 bases from V and 8 bases from J, leaving 16 bases between. Germline CDR1 reads SGHTS; CDR2 reads YDEGEE. The CDR3 sequence is 14 residues long. The CDR3 region has the DNA TGTGCCAGCAGCACTGACAGTTTGAAGAAGCCCCAGCATTTT. Encoded protein: CASSTDSLKKPQHF. Full variable domain (outside the CDR3, taken from reference TRBV5-8 and TRBJ1-5): EAGVTQSPTHLIKTRGQQATLRCSPISGHTSVYWYQQALGLGLQFLLWYDEGEERNRGNFPPRFSGRQFPNYSSELNVNALELEDSALYLCASSTDSLKKPQHFGDGTRLSIL.

This clonotype was seen only a few times. A read error may account for a junction end that differs from germline. This chain joins TRBV28 and TRBJ1-1; TRBD1 matches 7 bases. The V gene's germline CDR1 is MDHEN and CDR2 SYDVKM. This CDR3 comprises 12 residues. CDR3 region: CAGSRRDSEAFF. CDR3 nucleotides: TGTGCCGGCAGTCGCCGGGACAGTGAAGCTTTCTTT.

This clonotype was detected only a few times. The chain combines TRBV7-9 with TRBJ1-2; no definite D call. Germline V gives CDR1 SEHNR, CDR2 FQNEAQ (reference sequence). The CDR3 covers 15 residues. V was shortened by 4 bases and J by 2 bases, with 14 bases between the two germline ends. The CDR3 protein is CASSSSEGWNYGYTF. The CDR3 DNA is TGTGCCAGCAGCTCATCTGAGGGCTGGAACTATGGCTACACCTTC.

In its sample, this clonotype was seen a few times. The V and J genes are TRBV7-9 and TRBJ2-7, with D possibly being TRBD2 (6 bases). Looked up from germline, CDR1 is SEHNR and CDR2 is FQNEAQ (reference sequence). With 5 bases removed from V and 2 bases from J, the gap between germline ends came to 13 bases. This CDR3 region has 14 residues. CDR3 coding DNA: TGTGCCAGCAGCGAACAGCGGGCGGCCTACGAGCAGTACTTC. Translated, it gives CASSEQRAAYEQYF.

This clonotype was observed many times. CDR3: CASSFNLLSGNTIYF. The CDR3 DNA sequence: TGTGCCAGCAGTTTTAACCTACTCTCTGGAAACACCATATATTTT. J is TRBJ1-3 and V is TRBV28; the D is unclear. Deletions cut 3 bases from V and 0 bases from J, with 9 bases between. Germline-derived CDR1 and CDR2 are MDHEN and SYDVKM. The CDR3 runs 15 residues.

This clonotype was observed many times. The CDR3 region has the DNA TGCGCCAGCAGCGATAGGGACAGCATGAACACTGAAGCTTTCTTT. This gives the protein CASSDRDSMNTEAFF. The rearrangement joins TRBV5-1 to TRBJ1-1, with TRBD1 identical over 7 bases. There are 15 residues in the CDR3. Germline CDR1 SGHRS, CDR2 YFSETQ. Trimming cost V 4 bases and J 0 bases; bases outside gene matches: 6.

This clonotype showed up many times. This chain links TRBV3-1 with TRBJ2-4; TRBD1 might be the D (5 bases). The CDR3 sequence is 14 residues long. V was trimmed by 2 bases and J by 3 bases, leaving 8 bases between them. Germline CDR1 LGHDT, CDR2 YNNKEL (reference sequence). The CDR3 DNA sequence: TGTGCCAGCAGCCAAAGGGGCGGCAAAAACATTCAGTACTTC. It is translated as CASSQRGGKNIQYF.

This clonotype was seen many times. The chain combines TRBV10-3 with TRBJ2-7, with TRBD2 as a possible D gene (6 bases). The germline V gene has CDR1 ENHRY and CDR2 SYGVKD. This CDR3 is built from 13 residues. V was shortened by 2 bases and J by 2 bases, with 7 bases between the two germline ends. The CDR3 protein is CAISEGTPYEQYF. The CDR3 coding sequence is TGTGCCATCAGTGAGGGGACTCCCTACGAGCAGTACTTC.

At least ten counts were recorded for this clonotype. The chain combines TRBV2 with TRBJ2-3; D gene uncertain. This CDR3 has 16 residues. Trimming removed 3 bases at V and 0 bases at J, with 13 bases between. Germline values: CDR1 SNHLY, CDR2 FYNNEI. CDR3: CASSDVVSASTDTQYF. CDR3 DNA: TGTGCCAGCAGTGACGTGGTCAGCGCGAGCACAGATACGCAGTATTTT.

This clonotype was detected ten times or more. The chain is built from TRBV11-2 and TRBJ1-6; D is unresolved. Germline V gene sequence: CDR1 SGHAT, CDR2 FQNNGV. V gave up 0 bases and J gave up 8 bases, with 8 bases separating them. The CDR3 runs to 14 residues. The CDR3: CASSLDQAYSPLHF. CDR3 DNA: TGTGCCAGCAGCTTAGATCAGGCCTATTCACCCCTCCACTTT.

The genes are TRBV19 and TRBJ1-2, with a possible D match to TRBD1 (6 bases). The CDR3 runs 16 residues. The ends were cut back, 7 bases at V and 3 bases at J, with 21 bases in the middle. Germline lookup yields CDR1 LNHDA and CDR2 SQIVND (reference sequence). The CDR3 here is CASTIGGAGEDYGYTF. DNA of the CDR3: TGTGCCAGTACCATTGGAGGGGCAGGGGAAGACTATGGCTACACCTTC.

Concerning this clonotype itself: The CDR3 ends on some other residue instead of the conserved phenylalanine or tryptophan, so this is likely a read error. V is TRBV5-1 and J is TRBJ1-2, with TRBD1 identical over 10 bases. This CDR3 region has 16 residues. The trim removed 4 bases at V and 5 bases at J, leaving 11 bases unmatched. CDR1 and CDR2 (germline): SGHRS, YFSETQ. CDR3 sequence: CASSRAPTGGEYGYTS. CDR3 bases: TGCGCCAGCAGCCGCGCCCCGACAGGGGGCGAGTATGGCTACACCTCC.

This clonotype was seen ten or more times. This chain uses TRBV6-2 or TRBV6-3 with TRBJ1-2; 8 bases align to TRBD1. The CDR3 totals 13 residues. Germline V lookup: CDR1 MNHEY, CDR2 SVGEGT. With 2 bases clipped from V and 9 bases from J, the junction kept 5 bases outside the gene matches. DNA for the CDR3: TGTGCCAGCAGTTACCCCGGGACAGGCCGCTACACCTTC. It is translated as CASSYPGTGRYTF.

This clonotype was observed at least ten times. This chain joins TRBV27 and TRBJ1-6, with TRBD1 identical over 8 bases. Germline CDR1 reads MNHEY; CDR2 reads SMNVEV (reference sequence). Losses at the gene ends were 5 bases for V and 7 bases for J; bases not matched to a gene: 10. This CDR3 region has 16 residues. DNA for the CDR3: TGTGCCAGCAGTCTAATCGGACAGGGCCACAATTCACCCCTCCACTTT. It translates to CASSLIGQGHNSPLHF.

This clonotype was recorded a few times. This rearrangement joins TRBV5-1 to TRBJ2-3; D might be TRBD2 (6 bases). The CDR3 loop spans 15 amino acids. Per germline, CDR1 SGHRS and CDR2 YFSETQ. The germline V and J ends were trimmed by 5 bases and 5 bases, with 18 bases remaining between them. The DNA of the CDR3 is TGCGCCAGCAGAAGACGCGGGACTGGGGGAGATACGCAGTATTTT. Protein product: CASRRRGTGGDTQYF.

This clonotype was picked up many times. J is TRBJ1-2 and V is TRBV7-8; 10 bases agree with TRBD1. CDR1 and CDR2 from the germline V gene are SGHVS and FQNEAQ. This CDR3 has 16 amino acids. Trimming at V came to 4 bases and at J to 4 bases, leaving 9 bases not matched to a gene. The CDR3: CASSSGQGIGIYGYTF. In DNA form, the CDR3 reads TGTGCCAGCAGCTCGGGACAGGGGATCGGGATCTATGGCTACACCTTC.

V and J are TRBV20-1 and TRBJ2-7; no reliable D call. Trimming removed 5 bases from V and 2 bases from J, with 13 bases in between. Germline CDR1 is DFQATT and CDR2 is SNEGSKA (reference sequence). This CDR3 has 13 residues. CDR3 DNA sequence: TGCAGTGCTCAACGCCCCGGTGCCTACGAGCAGTACTTC. It encodes CSAQRPGAYEQYF.

This clonotype came up many times. This CDR3 reads CSALLMAGATYNEQFF. CDR3 bases: TGCAGTGCCTTACTCATGGCTGGTGCGACCTACAATGAGCAGTTCTTC. The J gene is TRBJ2-1, the V gene TRBV20-1; D gene uncertain. V shed 6 bases and J shed 2 bases, with 20 bases lying between them. Germline CDR1 and CDR2: DFQATT and SNEGSKA (reference sequence). The CDR3 length is 16 residues.